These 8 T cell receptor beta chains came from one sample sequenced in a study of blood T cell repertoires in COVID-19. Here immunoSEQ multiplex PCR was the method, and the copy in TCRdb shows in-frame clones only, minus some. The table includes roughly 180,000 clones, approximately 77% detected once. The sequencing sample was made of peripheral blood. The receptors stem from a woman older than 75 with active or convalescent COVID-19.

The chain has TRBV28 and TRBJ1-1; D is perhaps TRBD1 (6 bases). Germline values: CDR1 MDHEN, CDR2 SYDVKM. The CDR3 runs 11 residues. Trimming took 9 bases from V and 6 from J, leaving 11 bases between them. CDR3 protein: CASWGGSEAFF. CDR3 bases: TGTGCCAGTTGGGGGGGCTCTGAAGCTTTCTTT.

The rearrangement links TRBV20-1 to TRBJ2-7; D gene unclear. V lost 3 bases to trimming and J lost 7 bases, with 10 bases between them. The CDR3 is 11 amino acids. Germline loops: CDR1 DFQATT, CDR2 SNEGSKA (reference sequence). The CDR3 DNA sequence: TGCAGTGCTAGTCCGATACAAGAGCAGTACTTC. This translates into CSASPIQEQYF.

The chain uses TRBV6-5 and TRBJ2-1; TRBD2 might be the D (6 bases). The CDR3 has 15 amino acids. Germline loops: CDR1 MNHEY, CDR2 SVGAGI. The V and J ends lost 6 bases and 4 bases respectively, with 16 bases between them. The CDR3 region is CASRKGSGIYNEQFF. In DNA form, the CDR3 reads TGTGCCAGCAGGAAGGGTAGCGGAATATACAATGAGCAGTTCTTC.

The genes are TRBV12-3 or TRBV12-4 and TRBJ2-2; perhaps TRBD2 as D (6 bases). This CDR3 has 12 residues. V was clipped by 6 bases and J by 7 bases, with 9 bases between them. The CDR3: CASRREVGELFF. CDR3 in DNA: TGTGCCAGCAGGAGGGAGGTCGGGGAGCTGTTTTTT.

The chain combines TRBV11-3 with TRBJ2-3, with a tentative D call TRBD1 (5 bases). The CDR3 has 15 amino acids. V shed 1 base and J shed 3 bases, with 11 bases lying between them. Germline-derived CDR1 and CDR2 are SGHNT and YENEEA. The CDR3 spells CASSLVYGATDTQYF. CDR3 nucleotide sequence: TGTGCCAGCAGCTTAGTGTATGGGGCGACAGATACGCAGTATTTT.

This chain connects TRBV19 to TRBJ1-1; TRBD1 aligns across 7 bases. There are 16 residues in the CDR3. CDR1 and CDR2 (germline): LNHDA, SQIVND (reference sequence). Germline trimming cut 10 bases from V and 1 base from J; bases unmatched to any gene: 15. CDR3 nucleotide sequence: TGTGCCATTCTGGGACAGCAAACGATCGGGAACACTGAAGCTTTCTTT. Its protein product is CAILGQQTIGNTEAFF.

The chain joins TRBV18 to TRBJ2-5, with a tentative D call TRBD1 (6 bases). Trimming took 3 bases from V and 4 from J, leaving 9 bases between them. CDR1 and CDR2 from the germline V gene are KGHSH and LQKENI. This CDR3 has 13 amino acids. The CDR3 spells CASSPGGRETQYF. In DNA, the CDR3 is TGTGCCAGCTCACCTGGGGGCCGAGAGACCCAGTACTTC.

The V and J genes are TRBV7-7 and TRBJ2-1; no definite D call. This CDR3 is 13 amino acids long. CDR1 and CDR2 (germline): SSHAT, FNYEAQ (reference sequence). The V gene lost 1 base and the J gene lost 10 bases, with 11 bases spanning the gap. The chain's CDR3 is CASSLGVRGEQFF. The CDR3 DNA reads TGTGCCAGCAGCTTAGGGGTCCGCGGAGAGCAGTTCTTC.